This T cell receptor (beta chain) was recovered during a study of blood T cell repertoires in COVID-19. Original handling: By means of reference gene primer amplification, nucleated cell counts were estimated. Using immunoSEQ multiplex PCR, the repertoire was profiled, and TCRdb retains in-frame clones only, with some absent. V, J and clone size derive from that table, while D and trimming were established from the DNA sequence. The data contain approximately 100,000 clones, 69% of them singletons. This CDR3 spans 14 amino acids. CDR1 and CDR2 (germline): MNHEY, SVGAGI. J lost 1 base, V lost 6 bases, and 2 bases had no gene match.

This rearrangement joins TRBV6-5 to TRBJ2-5, with TRBD1 matching 10 bases. The receptor was derived from a man at least 80 years old with acute or convalescent COVID-19. Sequencing used peripheral blood. CDR3: CASSRQGAQETQYF. The CDR3 nucleotides are TGTGCCAGCAGCAGACAGGGGGCCCAAGAGACCCAGTACTTC.